Listed below are T cell receptor beta chains from one sample, sequenced in a study of response to subunit inactivated influenza vaccine. TCRdb re-analysed the RT-PCR reads in MiXCR, keeping a single row per CDR3 protein. The sample yields hundreds of thousands of distinct CDR3 sequences, about 17% seen once. The sample in question was CD4+ T cells sorted from PBMCs, obtained roughly 24 months after vaccination. The origin of the receptors is a man between 50 and 70 years old who received an inactivated influenza vaccine. Both conserved end residues are part of each CDR3. A D gene is named only where the DNA matches it firmly. Expanded clones are given a class, and other clones once, few, many or no size at all.

j_call clone_size d_call v_call cdr3_nt cdr3_aa
TRBJ2-7 many TRBD1 TRBV27 TGTGCCAGCAGTGCGGAGACAGGGGAGTTCCACGAGCAGTACTTC CASSAETGEFHEQYF
TRBJ2-1 few - TRBV5-1 TGCGCCAGCATGACTCTCTCCTACAATGAGCAGTTCTTC CASMTLSYNEQFF
TRBJ1-5 - - TRBV12-3/TRBV12-4 TGTGCCAGCAGTCTGGGGACCCGCAATCAGCCCCAGCATTTT CASSLGTRNQPQHF
TRBJ2-4 few TRBD1 TRBV3-1 TGTGCCAGCAGCCAGGGACAGATAAAAAACATTCAGTACTTC CASSQGQIKNIQYF
TRBJ1-3 few TRBD1 TRBV9 TGTGCCAGCAGCGTAGATGGGACAGGGACTGGAAACACCATATATTTT CASSVDGTGTGNTIYF
TRBJ1-1 few - TRBV4-1 TGCGCCAGCAGACGTCCCGGGACACAAATGAACACTGAAGCTTTCTTT CASRRPGTQMNTEAFF
TRBJ2-5 few TRBD2 TRBV29-1 TGCAGCGTTGGAGGAGCGGGGGGCCGAGGGGAGACCCAGTACTTC CSVGGAGGRGETQYF
TRBJ1-1 - - TRBV5-1 TGCGCCAGCCTAGGGGGGCCGGACACTGAAGCTTTCTTT CASLGGPDTEAFF
TRBJ2-1 few TRBD2 TRBV29-1 TGCAGCGCAGGACTAGCTTACAATGAGCAGTTCTTC CSAGLAYNEQFF
TRBJ2-3 - - TRBV30 TGTGCCTGGAGTGTTTCAGTGGATACGCAGTATTTT CAWSVSVDTQYF
TRBJ2-5 - TRBD1 TRBV7-9 TGTGCCAGCAGCCCCACGGGACAGGGGCAGACCCAGTACTTC CASSPTGQGQTQYF
TRBJ2-7 few TRBD2 TRBV5-1 TGCGCCAGCAGCGGGCCGGGACTAGTGGACGAGCAGTACTTC CASSGPGLVDEQYF
TRBJ2-5 - - TRBV10-3 TGTGCCATCAGTGGGCTGGGCCATCGGGAGACCCAGTACTTC CAISGLGHRETQYF
TRBJ1-2 few - TRBV5-1 TGCGCCAGCAGCTTAGGAGGACGGACGATTTCTAACTATGGCTACACCTTC CASSLGGRTISNYGYTF
TRBJ2-7 many TRBD2 TRBV6-2/TRBV6-3 TGTGCCAGCATCCCTAGGGAGGGGACCACCTCCTACGAGCAGTACTTC CASIPREGTTSYEQYF
TRBJ2-7 - TRBD1 TRBV5-1 TGCGCCAGCAGCTTGGCAGGGGGAAACTCCTACGAGCAGTACTTC CASSLAGGNSYEQYF
TRBJ1-5 - - TRBV19 TGTGCCAGTACATACAGGGTTAATCAGCCCCAGCATTTT CASTYRVNQPQHF
TRBJ2-7 few TRBD1 TRBV19 TGTGCCAGTAGTAAGGGGGGACAGGCGTCCTACGAGCAGTACTTC CASSKGGQASYEQYF
TRBJ2-2 few TRBD2 TRBV12-3/TRBV12-4 TGTGCCAGCACTCGCGGGGGGGAAGTGGGGGAGCTGTTTTTT CASTRGGEVGELFF
TRBJ2-1 - TRBD1 TRBV29-1 TGCAGCTCAACCGGGACAGGGGTCGGGCTGGGCAATGAGCAGTTCTTC CSSTGTGVGLGNEQFF
TRBJ2-5 few - TRBV2 TGTGCCAGCGGTTGGCAGGGCCAAGAGACCCAGTACTTC CASGWQGQETQYF
TRBJ1-1 many - TRBV30 TGTGCCTGGAGTCGGGGTGGGGGCGGTGTCACTGAAGCTTTCTTT CAWSRGGGGVTEAFF
TRBJ2-1 few - TRBV5-8 TGTGCCAGCAGCTTGCACAGGGGAGGGAAATACAATGAGCAGTTCTTC CASSLHRGGKYNEQFF
TRBJ2-7 once TRBD1 TRBV18 TGTGCCAGCTCACCATTACAGGGGTTCCACGAGCAGTACTTC CASSPLQGFHEQYF
TRBJ2-1 - TRBD2 TRBV20-1 TGCAGTGCCATGCGGACTAGCGGTTACAATGAGCAGTTCTTC CSAMRTSGYNEQFF
TRBJ2-7 - - TRBV7-9 TGTGCCAGCAGCCCGTCGACAGGTGAGCAGTACTTC CASSPSTGEQYF
TRBJ2-2 once TRBD2 TRBV3-1 TGTGCCTCCACCCAAGAGTTTGCTAGCGGGTACGCGAACACCGGGGAGCTGTTTTTT CASTQEFASGYANTGELFF
TRBJ2-3 - - TRBV15 TGTGCCACCAGCCGGAGACGCTCAGATACGCAGTATTTT CATSRRRSDTQYF
TRBJ2-5 many TRBD1 TRBV6-2/TRBV6-3 TGTGCCAGCAGTCCGGGACAGCTGACCTCCCAAGAGACCCAGTACTTC CASSPGQLTSQETQYF
TRBJ1-1 few - TRBV5-6 TGTGCCAGCAGTTTCGCCCGGGACCTACTTTTCATGAACACTGAAGCTTTCTTT CASSFARDLLFMNTEAFF
TRBJ1-3 few TRBD1 TRBV5-4 TGTGCCAGCAGCTTAGGACAGGTTGGCTCTGGAAACACCATATATTTT CASSLGQVGSGNTIYF
TRBJ2-3 few TRBD2 TRBV12-3/TRBV12-4 TGTGCCAGCAGGGCTAGCGGGGGTGCAGATACGCAGTATTTT CASRASGGADTQYF
TRBJ2-1 - - TRBV10-3 TGTGCCGTTCGGGGGTTATCCTACAATGAGCAGTTCTTC CAVRGLSYNEQFF
TRBJ2-1 many - TRBV7-2 TGTGCCAGCAACCTGGGGGTCAATGAGCAGTTCTTC CASNLGVNEQFF
TRBJ2-1 - - TRBV9 TGTGCCAGCAGCGGCCTAGTTTACAATGAGCAGTTCTTC CASSGLVYNEQFF